This section outlines one T cell receptor beta chain sequence together with its context. Its antigen remains unidentified. TCRdb keeps only in-frame clones here, not all; method: immunoSEQ multiplex PCR. The repertoire includes about 460,000 clones, 70% to 90% of them detected once, and 1.5% to 2% sits in the top ten. The CDR3 has 16 residues. In germline, CDR1 is KGHSH, CDR2 LQKENI. The germline V and J ends were trimmed by 0 bases and 2 bases, with 14 bases remaining between them. This entry belongs to a study of Ad26.COV2.S vaccination and SARS-CoV-2 variants. Treatment given: roughly 20 received Ad26.COV2.S at low or high dose, single or two shots; roughly 5 received placebo; per-sample allocation not given. Day 63 after the first vaccine or placebo injection was the time point for sampling. Study observations and caveats: Similar non-spike TCR breadth was seen in vaccine and placebo recipients.

The chain is built from TRBV18 and TRBJ2-7, with D maybe TRBD2 (5 bases). The source of this sequence is a person aged 18-65 years who received the Ad26.COV2.S COVID-19 vaccine or a placebo. Specimen: peripheral blood, collected in a trial of Ad26.COV2.S vaccine versus placebo. CDR3 amino acids: CASSPPPGRGPYEQYF. The CDR3 bases are TGTGCCAGCTCACCACCTCCCGGCAGAGGGCCCTACGAGCAGTACTTC. Full variable domain (remainder filled in from reference TRBV18 and TRBJ2-7): NAGVMQNPRHLVRRRGQEARLRCSPMKGHSHVYWYRQLPEEGLKFMVYLQKENIIDESGMPKERFSAEFPKEGPSILRIQQVVRGDSAAYFCASSPPPGRGPYEQYFGPGTRLTVT.